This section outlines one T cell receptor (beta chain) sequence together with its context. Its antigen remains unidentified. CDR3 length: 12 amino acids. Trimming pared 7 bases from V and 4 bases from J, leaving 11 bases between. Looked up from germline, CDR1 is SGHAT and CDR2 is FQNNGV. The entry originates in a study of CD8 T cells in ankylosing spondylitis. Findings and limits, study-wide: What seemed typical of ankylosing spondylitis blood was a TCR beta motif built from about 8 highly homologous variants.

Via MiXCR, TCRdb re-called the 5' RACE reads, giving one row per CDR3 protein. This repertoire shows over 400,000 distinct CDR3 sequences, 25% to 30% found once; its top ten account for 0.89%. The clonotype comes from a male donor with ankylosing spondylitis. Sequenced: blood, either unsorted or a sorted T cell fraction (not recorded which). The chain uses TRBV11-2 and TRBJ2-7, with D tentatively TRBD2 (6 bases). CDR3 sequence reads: CASTRGSYEQYF. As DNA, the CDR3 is TGTGCCAGCACCCGGGGGTCATACGAGCAGTACTTC.